Detailed here is one T cell receptor (beta chain). The antigen is undetermined. The data are from a study of post-analysis software for immune sequencing data. Whole-study context: Disease courses included relapsing-remitting, secondary progressive and progressive-relapsing multiple sclerosis. Overall study findings and caveats: When compared against controls, multiple sclerosis patients showed significantly lower normalized Chao1 diversity.

cDNA libraries for TCR beta contained unique molecular identifiers. TCRdb independently ran MiXCR on the PCR reads; one entry per CDR3 protein. This sample has roughly 730,000 distinct CDR3 sequences, with just under 30% found just once. Input material: blood. This TCR was sampled from a girl between 5 and 17 years old with multiple sclerosis.

In DNA, the CDR3 is TGTGCCAGCAGCCCACGGGGGGCCGCAGATCAGCCCCAGCATTTT. This codes for CASSPRGAADQPQHF. The V and J genes are TRBV9 and TRBJ1-5; D possibly corresponds to TRBD1 (6 bases). CDR1 is SGDLS and CDR2 is YYNGEE in the germline V gene. The CDR3 length is 15 residues. V lost 4 bases to trimming and J lost 5 bases, with 16 bases between them.